One TCR beta chain is described in this entry. The CDR3 covers 17 residues. These data originate in a study of control samples from healthy donors and cancer patients. Some clones are missing from TCRdb's copy, which holds only in-frame ones; the method was immunoSEQ multiplex PCR. The sample consists of about 61,000 clones, 90% of them appearing once. This chain joins TRBV21-1 and TRBJ2-6; the table's D call of TRBD1 was not tested on the DNA. TRBV21-1 is a documented pseudogene. Sequenced input: PBMCs. The receptor was derived from a man in his fifties or sixties with colorectal cancer. The CDR3 DNA is TGTGCCAGCAGCTATAGGACAGGGAGGGCTGGGGCCAACGTCCTGACTTTC. Translation gives CASSYRTGRAGANVLTF.